These T cell receptor beta chains were read from a single sample in a study of cytomegalovirus exposure and HLA in healthy donors. The table came from immunoSEQ multiplex PCR; TCRdb's copy has only in-frame clones and leaves some out. The data show some 130,000 clones, 60% to 80% seen once. Sequencing used PBMCs. The receptors originated from a female donor in good health and CMV-seronegative. Each CDR3 is given with its conserved first and last residue. Each record gives: clone size, J gene, V gene, D gene, CDR3 DNA, CDR3 protein. The D gene is left open where the match is weak. Expanded clones are given a class, and other clones once, few, many or no size at all.

>.|TRBJ2-7|TRBV6-6|.
TGTGCCAGCAGGACAGCAGCCTACGAGCAGTACTTC
CASRTAAYEQYF
>.|TRBJ2-7|TRBV25-1|.
TGTGCCAGCAGTGATCTAAGGAGCTACGAGCAGTACTTC
CASSDLRSYEQYF
>.|TRBJ2-4|TRBV28|TRBD2
TGTGCCAGCAGTTCCCCAATGGGGCGGGAGGGGGTGTGGGCAGCCAAAAACATTCAGTACTTC
CASSSPMGREGVWAAKNIQYF
>.|TRBJ1-1|TRBV7-4|TRBD1
TGTGCCAGCAGCCTTTTACAGGGGGCAGATATGAACACTGAAGCTTTCTTT
CASSLLQGADMNTEAFF
>.|TRBJ2-5|TRBV28|.
TGTGCCAGCAGTTCCACGTATAGTGAGACCCAGTACTTC
CASSSTYSETQYF
>.|TRBJ1-2|TRBV5-1|.
TGCGCCAGCTTGCCAGGTGGTGGAACAGCTAACTATGGCTACACCTTC
CASLPGGGTANYGYTF
>.|TRBJ1-2|TRBV7-9|.
TGTGCCAGCAGCAGAGGATCCGTTCCTAACTATGGCTACACCTTC
CASSRGSVPNYGYTF
>few|TRBJ2-3|TRBV29-1|TRBD2
TGCAGCGTTGTTGGGGGTAGCGGGAGGGCAGATACGCAGTATTTT
CSVVGGSGRADTQYF
>.|TRBJ1-4|TRBV6-5|TRBD1
TGTGCCAGCAGCCGGACAGGGACTAATGAAAAACTGTTTTTT
CASSRTGTNEKLFF
>.|TRBJ2-1|TRBV25-1|TRBD2
TGTGCCAGCAGACGGACTAGTGAGGTCGATGAGCAGTTCTTC
CASRRTSEVDEQFF
>.|TRBJ1-3|TRBV6-6|TRBD1
TGTGCCAGCAGTATTGGGACAGGGTGGTCTGGAAACACCATATATTTT
CASSIGTGWSGNTIYF
>.|TRBJ2-5|TRBV18|TRBD1
TGTGCCAGCTCCCCAGACAGGGGCGATACCTACCAGGAGACCCAGTACTTC
CASSPDRGDTYQETQYF
>.|TRBJ2-3|TRBV19|TRBD2
TGTGCCAGTGGCAGGGGAGTTTCGGCGGGAGGGTCGACAGATACGCAGTATTTT
CASGRGVSAGGSTDTQYF
>few|TRBJ2-7|TRBV7-2|TRBD1
TGTGCCAGCAGCTTAGACCGGACAGGTTATACCCTCTACGAGCAGTACTTC
CASSLDRTGYTLYEQYF
>.|TRBJ2-5|TRBV11-3|.
TGTGCCAGCAGCTTAAGAGGTAAAGAGACCCAGTACTTC
CASSLRGKETQYF
>.|TRBJ1-4|TRBV27|.
TGTGCCAGCAGTTCCAGGGTTGGCATGGAAAAACTGTTTTTT
CASSSRVGMEKLFF
>.|TRBJ2-1|TRBV28|TRBD2
TGTGCCAGCAGTTTACAGGGACTAGCGGGATGGAGTGAGCAGTTCTTC
CASSLQGLAGWSEQFF
>.|TRBJ2-7|TRBV5-6|TRBD1
TGTGCCAGCAGCTTAGGACAGGGGAGCACCCACGAGCAGTACTTC
CASSLGQGSTHEQYF
>.|TRBJ2-3|TRBV19|TRBD2
TGTGCCAGTACTCTATCTGGCGGGAGGGCCACAGATACGCAGTATTTT
CASTLSGGRATDTQYF
>.|TRBJ1-1|TRBV7-2|TRBD1
TGTGCCAGCAGCTTAGCGTCGACAGGGATGAACACTGAAGCTTTCTTT
CASSLASTGMNTEAFF
>.|TRBJ2-1|TRBV5-6|TRBD2
TGTGCCAGCAGCCCCCGGACTAGCGGGGCCAATGAGCAGTTCTTC
CASSPRTSGANEQFF
>.|TRBJ1-1|TRBV5-1|.
TGCGCCAGCAGCATTTTTGGCGGGGATGAAGCTTTCTTT
CASSIFGGDEAFF
>once|TRBJ2-7|TRBV28|TRBD1
TGTGCCAGCGGAACGTGGGGGACAGGGTACGAGCAGTACTTC
CASGTWGTGYEQYF
>few|TRBJ1-3|TRBV7-8|.
TGTGCCAGCAGCTTAGAGGGCTACGGGACTGGAAACACCATATATTTT
CASSLEGYGTGNTIYF
>.|TRBJ1-1|TRBV5-5|.
TGTGCCAGCAGCTTGGAGTGGGGGGGCCTTGCTTTCTTT
CASSLEWGGLAFF
>.|TRBJ1-1|TRBV28|TRBD1
TGTGCCAGCAGTTACCCAGACAGGGCGAACACTGAAGCTTTCTTT
CASSYPDRANTEAFF
>.|TRBJ2-5|TRBV27|.
TGTGCCAGCAGTTTACGGGTAGGGGCCGAGACCCAGTACTTC
CASSLRVGAETQYF
>.|TRBJ2-7|TRBV6-1|.
TGTGCCAGCAGTGGCAGGGGGGCGTCCTACGAGCAGTACTTC
CASSGRGASYEQYF
>.|TRBJ1-4|TRBV10-3|.
TGTGCCATCAGTGATGCCCCAGGGGAAGGAACTAATGAAAAACTGTTTTTT
CAISDAPGEGTNEKLFF
>.|TRBJ2-7|TRBV6-1|TRBD2
TGTGCCAGCAGTAGCGGGAGATTAAACGAGCAGTACTTC
CASSSGRLNEQYF
>.|TRBJ1-5|TRBV6-5|TRBD1
TGTGCCAGCAGGAAGACAGGGGGAGAGCAGCCCCAGCATTTT
CASRKTGGEQPQHF
>.|TRBJ1-3|TRBV28|TRBD1
TGTGCCAGCAGTTTGGGGGGACAGAAGCTCTCTGGAAACACCATATATTTT
CASSLGGQKLSGNTIYF
>once|TRBJ2-7|TRBV7-2|TRBD2
TGTGCCAGCAGCTTAGGGACTAGCTCCTACGAGCAGTACTTC
CASSLGTSSYEQYF
>.|TRBJ2-7|TRBV28|TRBD1
TGTGCCAGCAGCGCTATCCTGGGACAGGGGTCCTACGAGCAGTACTTC
CASSAILGQGSYEQYF
>.|TRBJ2-1|TRBV7-3|TRBD2
TGTGCCAGCAGCCCTAGCGGGCAATCCTACAATGAGCAGTTCTTC
CASSPSGQSYNEQFF
>.|TRBJ2-5|TRBV19|TRBD1
TGTGCCAGTAGTCGGGGACAGGGATTTGGAGAGCAGTACTTC
CASSRGQGFGEQYF
>.|TRBJ2-2|TRBV16|TRBD2
TGTGCCAGCAGCCAACCAGCGGGAGGCGGGGAGCTGTTTTTT
CASSQPAGGGELFF
>.|TRBJ1-1|TRBV28|.
TGTGCCAGCAGTTTACTGCCCAGGGGTGGCACTGAAGCTTTCTTT
CASSLLPRGGTEAFF
>.|TRBJ1-2|TRBV10-3|.
TGTGCCATCAGTGAGTCACTCTATGGCTACACCTTC
CAISESLYGYTF
>.|TRBJ2-3|TRBV4-2|.
TGTGCCAGCAGCCAAGATGGGGGAGGCGCTAGTTATTTT
CASSQDGGGASYF
>.|TRBJ1-5|TRBV10-3|.
TGTGCCATCAGCTCCGAGGGTGGTGGGGAGCCCCAGCATTTT
CAISSEGGGEPQHF
>once|TRBJ2-3|TRBV29-1|TRBD2
TGCAGCGTTGTCAGGGACTACACAGATACGCAGTATTTT
CSVVRDYTDTQYF
>.|TRBJ1-1|TRBV19|.
TGTGCCACCCATGGACAGAGGAACACTGAAGCTTTCTTT
CATHGQRNTEAFF